Listed below are T cell receptor beta chains from one sample, sequenced in a study of shared clonotypes between healthy human individuals. Repertoires were generated with immunoSEQ multiplex PCR, while TCRdb's copy carries only in-frame clones and drops some. The repertoire holds some 2 million clones, about 95% seen once, with 1.2% in the top ten. The sample was naive CD8+ T cells sorted from blood. The receptors come from a man in his late teens or twenties in good health. The CDR3 runs from the conserved cysteine through the conserved F or W. D genes are given only for firm matches. Some rows have no size entry. The others give once, few or many, or a class for an expanded clone.

clone_size: .; v_call: TRBV27; d_call: .; j_call: TRBJ1-1; cdr3_aa: CASSPSNTEAFF; cdr3_nt: TGTGCCAGCAGTCCTAGCAACACTGAAGCTTTCTTT
clone_size: .; v_call: TRBV5-6; d_call: TRBD2; j_call: TRBJ2-1; cdr3_aa: CASSLALAEDNEQFF; cdr3_nt: TGTGCCAGCAGCTTAGCACTAGCGGAGGACAATGAGCAGTTCTTC
clone_size: .; v_call: TRBV27; d_call: .; j_call: TRBJ2-7; cdr3_aa: CASSLSSAYEQYF; cdr3_nt: TGTGCCAGCAGTTTATCGTCTGCTTACGAGCAGTACTTC
clone_size: .; v_call: TRBV7-2; d_call: .; j_call: TRBJ2-3; cdr3_aa: CASSLDARPYTDTQYF; cdr3_nt: TGTGCCAGCAGCTTGGACGCCAGGCCCTACACAGATACGCAGTATTTT
clone_size: .; v_call: TRBV4-1; d_call: TRBD2; j_call: TRBJ2-3; cdr3_aa: CASTLLAGVRDTQYF; cdr3_nt: TGCGCCAGCACCCTCCTAGCGGGAGTCAGAGATACGCAGTATTTT
clone_size: .; v_call: TRBV9; d_call: .; j_call: TRBJ1-2; cdr3_aa: CASSDGGVRYGYTF; cdr3_nt: TGTGCCAGCAGCGATGGGGGCGTTCGCTATGGCTACACCTTC
clone_size: .; v_call: TRBV19; d_call: .; j_call: TRBJ2-7; cdr3_aa: CASSIGPGYEQYF; cdr3_nt: TGTGCCAGTAGTATAGGGCCAGGCTACGAGCAGTACTTC
clone_size: .; v_call: TRBV7-9; d_call: .; j_call: TRBJ2-7; cdr3_aa: CASSLDAEASYEQYF; cdr3_nt: TGTGCCAGCAGCTTAGATGCGGAAGCTTCCTACGAGCAGTACTTC
clone_size: .; v_call: TRBV7-9; d_call: TRBD1; j_call: TRBJ2-7; cdr3_aa: CASSLGGQVSYEQYF; cdr3_nt: TGTGCCAGCAGCTTAGGGGGACAGGTCTCCTACGAGCAGTACTTC
clone_size: .; v_call: TRBV25-1; d_call: TRBD1; j_call: TRBJ2-1; cdr3_aa: CASSGSAGTGGTNEQFF; cdr3_nt: TGTGCCAGCAGTGGCTCAGCGGGGACAGGGGGGACCAATGAGCAGTTCTTC
clone_size: .; v_call: TRBV5-6; d_call: .; j_call: TRBJ2-7; cdr3_aa: CASSLIGASGHEQYF; cdr3_nt: TGTGCCAGCAGCTTGATCGGTGCGTCGGGCCACGAGCAGTACTTC
clone_size: .; v_call: TRBV18; d_call: .; j_call: TRBJ2-5; cdr3_aa: CASSPGSGQETQYF; cdr3_nt: TGTGCCAGCTCACCAGGCAGCGGCCAAGAGACCCAGTACTTC
clone_size: .; v_call: TRBV27; d_call: TRBD2; j_call: TRBJ2-6; cdr3_aa: CASSLSAGVYSGANVLTF; cdr3_nt: TGTGCCAGCAGTTTATCGGCGGGGGTCTACTCTGGGGCCAACGTCCTGACTTTC
clone_size: .; v_call: TRBV28; d_call: .; j_call: TRBJ2-1; cdr3_aa: CASSPHHMPFGYNEQFF; cdr3_nt: TGTGCCAGCAGCCCTCACCATATGCCGTTTGGCTACAATGAGCAGTTCTTC
clone_size: .; v_call: TRBV19; d_call: .; j_call: TRBJ2-2; cdr3_aa: CASSRTVNTGELFF; cdr3_nt: TGTGCCAGTAGTCGGACAGTTAACACCGGGGAGCTGTTTTTT
clone_size: .; v_call: TRBV6-6; d_call: .; j_call: TRBJ2-7; cdr3_aa: CASSPFGVSYEQYF; cdr3_nt: TGTGCCAGCAGCCCCTTCGGGGTCTCCTACGAGCAGTACTTC
clone_size: .; v_call: TRBV18; d_call: TRBD2; j_call: TRBJ2-5; cdr3_aa: CASSPRPAGGLETQYF; cdr3_nt: TGTGCCAGCTCACCGAGGCCAGCGGGGGGTTTGGAGACCCAGTACTTC
clone_size: .; v_call: TRBV28; d_call: TRBD1; j_call: TRBJ2-7; cdr3_aa: CASSTQFPDRGLVGEQYF; cdr3_nt: TGTGCCAGCAGTACCCAATTCCCCGACAGGGGGCTAGTTGGCGAGCAGTACTTC
clone_size: .; v_call: TRBV5-1; d_call: TRBD2; j_call: TRBJ2-5; cdr3_aa: CASSFLAGVSETQYF; cdr3_nt: TGCGCCAGCAGCTTTCTAGCGGGAGTCTCGGAGACCCAGTACTTC
clone_size: .; v_call: TRBV9; d_call: TRBD1; j_call: TRBJ1-4; cdr3_aa: CASSDGTAHEKLFF; cdr3_nt: TGTGCCAGCAGCGACGGGACAGCTCATGAAAAACTGTTTTTT
clone_size: .; v_call: TRBV7-9; d_call: TRBD2; j_call: TRBJ2-3; cdr3_aa: CASSLFAGASDTQYF; cdr3_nt: TGTGCCAGCAGCTTATTTGCGGGAGCAAGCGATACGCAGTATTTT
clone_size: .; v_call: TRBV4-1; d_call: .; j_call: TRBJ2-7; cdr3_aa: CASSPDRTPSYEQYF; cdr3_nt: TGCGCCAGCAGCCCTGACAGAACACCCTCCTACGAGCAGTACTTC
clone_size: .; v_call: TRBV7-9; d_call: TRBD2; j_call: TRBJ2-1; cdr3_aa: CASSPRAGTSGDNEQFF; cdr3_nt: TGTGCCAGCAGCCCTAGGGCCGGGACTAGCGGAGACAATGAGCAGTTCTTC
clone_size: .; v_call: TRBV15; d_call: .; j_call: TRBJ1-4; cdr3_aa: CATSTGENEKLFF; cdr3_nt: TGTGCCACCAGCACAGGGGAGAATGAAAAACTGTTTTTT
clone_size: .; v_call: TRBV27; d_call: TRBD2; j_call: TRBJ2-7; cdr3_aa: CASSLGAGGPGEQYF; cdr3_nt: TGTGCCAGCAGTTTAGGTGCGGGAGGGCCGGGCGAGCAGTACTTC
clone_size: .; v_call: TRBV4-3; d_call: TRBD1; j_call: TRBJ2-7; cdr3_aa: CASSQAQGATYEQYF; cdr3_nt: TGCGCCAGCAGCCAAGCACAGGGGGCCACCTACGAGCAGTACTTC
clone_size: once; v_call: TRBV29-1; d_call: .; j_call: TRBJ1-2; cdr3_aa: CSVESPGGYGYTF; cdr3_nt: TGCAGCGTTGAAAGCCCTGGGGGGTATGGCTACACCTTC
clone_size: .; v_call: TRBV5-4; d_call: TRBD1; j_call: TRBJ2-3; cdr3_aa: CASSLSAGGADTQYF; cdr3_nt: TGTGCCAGCAGCTTGTCAGCAGGGGGCGCAGATACGCAGTATTTT
clone_size: .; v_call: TRBV11-2; d_call: .; j_call: TRBJ2-7; cdr3_aa: CASSLEANYEQYF; cdr3_nt: TGTGCCAGCAGCTTAGAAGCAAATTACGAGCAGTACTTC
clone_size: .; v_call: TRBV27; d_call: .; j_call: TRBJ2-1; cdr3_aa: CASSLAGVNEQFF; cdr3_nt: TGTGCCAGCAGTCTAGCAGGGGTGAATGAGCAGTTCTTC
clone_size: .; v_call: TRBV5-6; d_call: TRBD1; j_call: TRBJ2-5; cdr3_aa: CASSLKADRGAWETQYF; cdr3_nt: TGTGCCAGCAGCTTGAAGGCGGACAGGGGCGCTTGGGAGACCCAGTACTTC
clone_size: .; v_call: TRBV6-5; d_call: .; j_call: TRBJ2-3; cdr3_aa: CASSYGVGGTDTQYF; cdr3_nt: TGTGCCAGCAGTTACGGGGTCGGGGGCACAGATACGCAGTATTTT
clone_size: .; v_call: TRBV7-9; d_call: .; j_call: TRBJ1-1; cdr3_aa: CASSLAAGANTEAFF; cdr3_nt: TGTGCCAGCAGCTTAGCGGCGGGCGCGAACACTGAAGCTTTCTTT
clone_size: .; v_call: TRBV5-6; d_call: .; j_call: TRBJ2-7; cdr3_aa: CASSREREGPYEQYF; cdr3_nt: TGTGCCAGCAGCAGGGAACGAGAGGGCCCCTACGAGCAGTACTTC
clone_size: once; v_call: TRBV5-1; d_call: TRBD2; j_call: TRBJ2-7; cdr3_aa: CASSLVSGGTYEQYF; cdr3_nt: TGCGCCAGCAGCTTGGTTAGCGGGGGTACCTACGAGCAGTACTTC
clone_size: .; v_call: TRBV6-5; d_call: .; j_call: TRBJ2-2; cdr3_aa: CASSYSLIYGELFF; cdr3_nt: TGTGCCAGCAGTTACTCGCTCATTTACGGGGAGCTGTTTTTT
clone_size: .; v_call: TRBV6-6; d_call: .; j_call: TRBJ2-1; cdr3_aa: CASSYSNLGEQFF; cdr3_nt: TGTGCCAGCAGTTACTCGAATCTGGGTGAGCAGTTCTTC
clone_size: once; v_call: TRBV5-6; d_call: .; j_call: TRBJ2-7; cdr3_aa: CASSLLGSYEQYF; cdr3_nt: TGTGCCAGCAGCTTGTTGGGGTCCTACGAGCAGTACTTC
clone_size: .; v_call: TRBV11-2; d_call: .; j_call: TRBJ1-2; cdr3_aa: CASSLGPGPNYGYTF; cdr3_nt: TGTGCCAGCAGCTTAGGTCCGGGTCCTAACTATGGCTACACCTTC
clone_size: .; v_call: TRBV7-9; d_call: TRBD1; j_call: TRBJ1-3; cdr3_aa: CASSTGQGAGNTIYF; cdr3_nt: TGTGCCAGCAGCACCGGACAGGGGGCTGGAAACACCATATATTTT
clone_size: .; v_call: TRBV7-8; d_call: .; j_call: TRBJ2-1; cdr3_aa: CASSRAYNEQFF; cdr3_nt: TGTGCCAGCAGCAGGGCTTACAATGAGCAGTTCTTC
clone_size: .; v_call: TRBV6-1; d_call: .; j_call: TRBJ1-2; cdr3_aa: CASTDRNYGYTF; cdr3_nt: TGTGCCAGCACGGACAGAAACTATGGCTACACCTTC
clone_size: .; v_call: TRBV5-1; d_call: TRBD1; j_call: TRBJ2-7; cdr3_aa: CASSPTWEQGPSYEQYF; cdr3_nt: TGCGCCAGCAGCCCTACGTGGGAACAGGGGCCCTCCTACGAGCAGTACTTC
clone_size: .; v_call: TRBV27; d_call: .; j_call: TRBJ2-3; cdr3_aa: CASSFLLSSTDTQYF; cdr3_nt: TGTGCCAGCAGTTTCCTCTTATCTAGCACAGATACGCAGTATTTT
clone_size: .; v_call: TRBV2; d_call: .; j_call: TRBJ1-5; cdr3_aa: CASSKDYSEPQHF; cdr3_nt: TGTGCCAGCAGCAAGGACTACTCAGAGCCCCAGCATTTT
clone_size: .; v_call: TRBV5-6; d_call: .; j_call: TRBJ1-2; cdr3_aa: CASSFQGDGYTF; cdr3_nt: TGTGCCAGCAGCTTCCAGGGAGATGGCTACACCTTC
clone_size: .; v_call: TRBV28; d_call: TRBD1; j_call: TRBJ2-4; cdr3_aa: CASSLGTGFAKNIQYF; cdr3_nt: TGTGCCAGCAGTTTAGGGACAGGGTTTGCCAAAAACATTCAGTACTTC
clone_size: .; v_call: TRBV4-3; d_call: TRBD2; j_call: TRBJ2-7; cdr3_aa: CASSPGTSGYEQYF; cdr3_nt: TGCGCCAGCAGCCCTGGGACTAGCGGATACGAGCAGTACTTC
clone_size: .; v_call: TRBV6-5; d_call: TRBD1; j_call: TRBJ2-1; cdr3_aa: CASSYSTGAVVHEQFF; cdr3_nt: TGTGCCAGCAGTTACTCGACAGGGGCTGTTGTCCATGAGCAGTTCTTC
clone_size: .; v_call: TRBV9; d_call: .; j_call: TRBJ2-7; cdr3_aa: CASSVESSYEQYF; cdr3_nt: TGTGCCAGCAGCGTTGAGAGCTCCTACGAGCAGTACTTC
clone_size: .; v_call: TRBV6-6; d_call: TRBD1; j_call: TRBJ2-5; cdr3_aa: CASSSWTGIIVTQYF; cdr3_nt: TGTGCCAGCAGTTCCTGGACAGGGATTATAGTGACCCAGTACTTC
clone_size: .; v_call: TRBV29-1; d_call: .; j_call: TRBJ2-1; cdr3_aa: CSVEPGPGSYNEQFF; cdr3_nt: TGCAGCGTTGAACCGGGACCCGGCTCCTACAATGAGCAGTTCTTC
clone_size: .; v_call: TRBV10-2; d_call: .; j_call: TRBJ2-1; cdr3_aa: CASSDGVVIHNEQFF; cdr3_nt: TGCGCCAGCAGTGATGGAGTTGTTATCCACAATGAGCAGTTCTTC
clone_size: .; v_call: TRBV6-5; d_call: .; j_call: TRBJ2-7; cdr3_aa: CASSYSWESVDEQYF; cdr3_nt: TGTGCCAGCAGTTATTCTTGGGAAAGTGTCGACGAGCAGTACTTC
clone_size: .; v_call: TRBV7-2; d_call: TRBD2; j_call: TRBJ2-7; cdr3_aa: CASSFGQREGLEQYF; cdr3_nt: TGTGCCAGCAGCTTCGGGCAGCGGGAGGGCCTCGAGCAGTACTTC
clone_size: .; v_call: TRBV28; d_call: TRBD1; j_call: TRBJ2-7; cdr3_aa: CASSLLQGDYEQYF; cdr3_nt: TGTGCCAGCAGTTTACTCCAGGGGGACTACGAGCAGTACTTC
clone_size: .; v_call: TRBV7-8; d_call: .; j_call: TRBJ2-5; cdr3_aa: CASSLVNPHGAGETQYF; cdr3_nt: TGTGCCAGCAGCTTAGTGAACCCACACGGGGCGGGGGAGACCCAGTACTTC
clone_size: .; v_call: TRBV28; d_call: .; j_call: TRBJ2-1; cdr3_aa: CASSDRASPYNEQFF; cdr3_nt: TGTGCCAGCAGTGATCGGGCTAGCCCTTACAATGAGCAGTTCTTC